This TCR beta chain was identified in a study of immune cell composition in non-small cell lung cancer. Study-level information: Tumours were mainly lung adenocarcinoma or squamous cell carcinoma.

Profiled with immunoSEQ multiplex PCR; TCRdb holds only in-frame clones, not every one. The sample has about 15,000 clones; about 69% are singletons. On this clone: Its specificity is unknown.

From germline, CDR1 is SNHLY and CDR2 FYNNEI. The length of the CDR3 is 14 residues. V lost 6 bases to trimming and J lost 3 bases, with 14 bases between them. General observations from the study: Squamous lung tumours showed higher top 10 clone scores and clonality than adenocarcinomas. No significant correlation existed between pack-years smoked and tumour clonality.

This sequence was found in a human donor with non-small cell lung cancer. The sample was lung tumor tissue. The chain is built from TRBV2 and TRBJ1-1, with D possibly being TRBD1 (6 bases). The CDR3: CASRERGGDTEAFF. As DNA, the CDR3 is TGTGCCAGCAGGGAGAGGGGGGGAGACACTGAAGCTTTCTTT. Full variable domain (remainder filled in from reference TRBV2 and TRBJ1-1): EPEVTQTPSHQVTQMGQEVILRCVPISNHLYFYWYRQILGQKVEFLVSFYNNEISEKSEIFDDQFSVERPDGSNFTLKIRSTKLEDSAMYFCASRERGGDTEAFFGQGTRLTVV.